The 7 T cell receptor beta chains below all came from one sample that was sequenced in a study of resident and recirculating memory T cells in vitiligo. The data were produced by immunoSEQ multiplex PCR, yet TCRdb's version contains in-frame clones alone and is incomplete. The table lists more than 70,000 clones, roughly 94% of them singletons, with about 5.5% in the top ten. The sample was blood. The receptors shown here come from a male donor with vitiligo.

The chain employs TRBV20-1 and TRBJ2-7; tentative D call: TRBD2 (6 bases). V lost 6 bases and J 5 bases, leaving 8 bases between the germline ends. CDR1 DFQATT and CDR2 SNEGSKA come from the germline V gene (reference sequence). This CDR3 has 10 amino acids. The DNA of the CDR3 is TGCAGTGCACGGAGGGACGAGCAGTACTTC. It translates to CSARRDEQYF.

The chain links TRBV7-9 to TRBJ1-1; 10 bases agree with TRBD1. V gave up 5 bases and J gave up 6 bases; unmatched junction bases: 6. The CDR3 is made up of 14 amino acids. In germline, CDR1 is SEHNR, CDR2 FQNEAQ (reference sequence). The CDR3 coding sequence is TGTGCCAGCAGCCGACAGGGGGCCTCGGCTGAAGCTTTCTTT. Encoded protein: CASSRQGASAEAFF.

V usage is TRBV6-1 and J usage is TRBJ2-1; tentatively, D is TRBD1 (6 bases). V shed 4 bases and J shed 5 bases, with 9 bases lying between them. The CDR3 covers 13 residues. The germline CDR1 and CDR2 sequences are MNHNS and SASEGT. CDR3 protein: CASSGRQDNEQFF. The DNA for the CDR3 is TGTGCCAGCAGTGGTAGACAGGACAATGAGCAGTTCTTC.

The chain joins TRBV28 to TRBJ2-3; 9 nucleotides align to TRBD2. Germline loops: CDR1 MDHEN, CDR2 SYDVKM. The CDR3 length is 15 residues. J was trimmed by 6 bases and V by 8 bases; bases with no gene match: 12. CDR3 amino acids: CASGNLASGMDTQYF. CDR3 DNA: TGTGCCAGCGGAAACCTGGCTAGCGGGATGGATACGCAGTATTTT.

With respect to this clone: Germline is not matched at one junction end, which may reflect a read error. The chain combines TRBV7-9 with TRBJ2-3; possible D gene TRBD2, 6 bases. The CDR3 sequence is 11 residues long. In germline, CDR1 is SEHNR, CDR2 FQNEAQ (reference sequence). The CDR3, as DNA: TGTGCCAGCAGCCCGGTGGAGGGGCCAACATTT. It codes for CASSPVEGPTF.

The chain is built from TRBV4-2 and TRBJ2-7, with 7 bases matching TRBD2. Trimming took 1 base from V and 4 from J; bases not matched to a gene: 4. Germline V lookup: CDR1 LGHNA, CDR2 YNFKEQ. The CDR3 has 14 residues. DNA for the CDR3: TGTGCCAGCAGCCAAGCGGGGGGTTGGTACGAGCAGTACTTC. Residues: CASSQAGGWYEQYF.

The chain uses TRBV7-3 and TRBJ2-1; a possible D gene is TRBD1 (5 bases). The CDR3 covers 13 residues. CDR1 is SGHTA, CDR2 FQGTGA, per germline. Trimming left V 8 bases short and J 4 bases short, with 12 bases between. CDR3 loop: CASSRAGYNEQFF. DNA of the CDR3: TGTGCCAGCTCTAGGGCAGGGTACAATGAGCAGTTCTTC.